This T cell receptor (beta chain) is from a study of early T cells in non-severe SARS-CoV-2 infection. In the study overall: Unpaired chains resulted from sequencing bulk RNA of unsorted whole blood.

General study results and limits: In VDJdb matching, anti-spike CD8 responses were favored while private and CD4 specificities went missing.

The CDR3 runs to 16 residues. Separate cDNA molecules each had unique molecular identifiers attached to them. TCRdb re-called the 5' RACE reads with MiXCR, one entry per CDR3 protein. This sample carries 65,000 to 75,000 distinct CDR3 sequences, roughly 10% of them seen once, and the ten largest clones take 3% to 4%. As for this clonotype: Its matching antigen is unknown. With a much larger clone just one base away, this may be a read error.

Sequenced sample: whole blood. This receptor was identified in an adult who was a healthcare worker with PCR-confirmed SARS-CoV-2 infection or an uninfected control (not recorded which). The rearrangement uses TRBV23-1 and TRBJ1-6; a possible D gene is TRBD1 (6 bases). TRBV23-1 is an ORF; its function is uncertain. The CDR3 sequence: CASSPDSSSYNSPHHF. The DNA for the CDR3 is TGCGCCAGCAGCCCGGACAGCAGCTCCTATAATTCACCCCACCACTTT.